The TCR beta chain described here comes from a study of T cell responses to AZD1222 COVID-19 vaccine. Repertoires were generated with immunoSEQ multiplex PCR, while TCRdb's copy carries only in-frame clones and drops some. The sample has roughly 120,000 clones, approximately 86% seen once; the top ten hold 3%. The CDR3 loop spans 14 amino acids. V shed 2 bases and J shed 11 bases, with 19 bases lying between them. Germline lookup yields CDR1 SGDLS and CDR2 YYNGEE. Sequenced material: peripheral blood, taken 28 days after the second AZD1222 dose. This clonotype was obtained from an adult who received the AZD1222 COVID-19 vaccine. The rearrangement links TRBV9 to TRBJ1-1, with D possibly being TRBD1 (6 bases). CDR3 amino acids: CASSVSPSGDGAFF. The CDR3, as DNA: TGTGCCAGCAGCGTGTCCCCATCAGGGGATGGGGCTTTCTTT.